The 5 T cell receptor beta chains presented below share a single source sample, sequenced in a study of graft-versus-host responses after intestinal transplantation. Profiled with immunoSEQ multiplex PCR; TCRdb holds only in-frame clones, not every one. The sample has 20,000 to 25,000 clones, approximately 94% seen once. The sequencing used PBMCs, collected 156 days after intestinal transplant. The receptor source for this set is a human patient who received an intestinal transplant, so some T cells may come from the graft donor.

This sequence joins TRBV29-1 and TRBJ2-7, with D possibly TRBD2 on 6 matching bases. The V and J ends lost 3 bases and 3 bases respectively, with 15 bases between them. Germline lookup yields CDR1 SQVTM and CDR2 ANQGSEA. The CDR3 is 14 amino acids. CDR3 protein: CSVEPRGKHYEQYF. The DNA for the CDR3 is TGCAGCGTTGAGCCCCGCGGGAAACACTACGAGCAGTACTTC.

This chain joins TRBV19 and TRBJ2-7, with TRBD1 matching 10 bases. Germline CDR1 and CDR2: LNHDA and SQIVND (reference sequence). Losses at the gene ends were 5 bases for V and 3 bases for J; bases not matched to a gene: 7. This CDR3 has 15 amino acids. The CDR3 region is CASSERDRGFYEQYF. The DNA of the CDR3 is TGTGCCAGTAGTGAACGGGACAGGGGTTTCTACGAGCAGTACTTC.

The CDR3 spells CASSLPGNVSPLHF. DNA for the CDR3: TGTGCCAGCAGCTTGCCAGGGAATGTTTCACCCCTCCACTTT. This sequence joins TRBV5-6 and TRBJ1-6; TRBD1 might be the D (5 bases). The CDR3 spans 14 residues. Trimming took 1 base from V and 9 from J, leaving 11 bases between them. CDR1 SGHDT and CDR2 YYEEEE come from the germline V gene.

This clone was recorded once. The chain carries TRBV13 and TRBJ2-7; 9 bases map to TRBD2. The ends lost 3 bases at V and 4 bases at J; junction bases unmatched: 4. The CDR3 runs to 14 residues. CDR1 and CDR2 from the germline V gene are PRHDT and FYEKMQ (reference sequence). The DNA of the CDR3 is TGTGCCAGCAGCTTTTCTAGCGGGGAGTACGAGCAGTACTTC. It is translated as CASSFSSGEYEQYF.

The CDR3 sequence is CASSYGENTEAFF. In nucleotides, the CDR3 is TGTGCCAGCAGTTACGGGGAGAACACTGAAGCTTTCTTT. The V call is TRBV6-5, the J call TRBJ1-1; D not resolved. The CDR3 runs 13 residues. Germline loops: CDR1 MNHEY, CDR2 SVGAGI. V shed 2 bases and J shed 1 base, with 5 bases lying between them.